This T cell receptor beta chain stems from a study of CD8+ T cells in alopecia areata. General study results and limits: Unlike in mice, where it was clearer, TCR sharing across patients was less clear, possibly HLA-related. More clonal than normal scalp was lesional scalp, particularly alopecia totalis/universalis.

This clone was seen a handful of times. Its antigen is still unknown. Germline assignment: CDR1 SQVTM and CDR2 ANQGSEA. After removal of 7 bases from V and 5 bases from J, the junction contained 6 bases not matched to a gene. The CDR3 sequence is 13 residues long. The authors extracted RNA and reverse transcribed it into cDNA as the sequencing template. The protocol was immunoSEQ multiplex PCR, while the TCRdb copy is restricted to in-frame clones and leaves out a portion. In the table there are roughly 150,000 clones, about 54% of which are singletons. Sequenced material: CD4+ T cells sorted from blood. This chain links TRBV29-1 with TRBJ2-3; 10 positions match TRBD2. This TCR was sampled from a human donor in good health. CDR3 amino acids: CSGVAGGQDTQYF. The CDR3 DNA sequence: TGCAGCGGGGTAGCGGGAGGTCAAGATACGCAGTATTTT.